Each of the 15 T cell receptor beta chains below was sequenced from the same sample in a study of OX40 agonist ivuxolimab in advanced cancers. The method was immunoSEQ multiplex PCR; TCRdb's version includes in-frame clones alone and lacks a portion of them. The sample includes tens of thousands of clones, nearly 85% of them seen just once. This specimen was CD4+ or CD8+ T cells sorted from blood, taken in a trial of the OX40 agonist ivuxolimab. The receptor set was obtained from an adult with an advanced solid tumor such as melanoma, head and neck, liver or kidney cancer.

The rearrangement uses TRBV4-3 and TRBJ1-2, with 8 bases lining up with TRBD1. The trim removed 2 bases at V and 4 bases at J, leaving 6 bases unmatched. In germline, CDR1 is LGHNA, CDR2 YSLEER. The CDR3 is made up of 15 amino acids. The CDR3 bases are TGCGCCAGCAGCCAACGGGGGACAGGACCCTATGGCTACACCTTC. Protein: CASSQRGTGPYGYTF.

This chain connects TRBV5-4 to TRBJ2-5; D is perhaps TRBD2 (5 bases). CDR1 SGHNT and CDR2 YYREEE come from the germline V gene (reference sequence). The CDR3 runs to 13 residues. V dropped 4 bases and J dropped 5 bases, with 12 bases sitting between them. The chain's CDR3 is CASSPGNGETQYF. CDR3 nucleotide sequence: TGTGCCAGCAGCCCGGGAAATGGGGAGACCCAGTACTTC.

V gene TRBV7-8 combines with J gene TRBJ2-7, with 7 bases matching TRBD1. The V and J ends lost 5 bases and 2 bases, in that order; junction bases with no gene match: 12. This CDR3 region has 16 residues. Germline assignment: CDR1 SGHVS and CDR2 FQNEAQ. CDR3 residues: CASSLRQGDMPYEQYF. For the CDR3, the DNA is TGTGCCAGCAGCCTGCGGCAGGGGGACATGCCCTACGAGCAGTACTTC.

The V and J genes are TRBV18 and TRBJ2-3, with 11 bases identical to TRBD2. Germline V lookup: CDR1 KGHSH, CDR2 LQKENI. The trim removed 4 bases at V and 4 bases at J, leaving 7 bases unmatched. The CDR3 has 16 residues. The CDR3 sequence is CASSRISGGAADTQYF. In DNA, the CDR3 is TGTGCCAGCTCACGGATTAGCGGGGGGGCGGCAGATACGCAGTATTTT.

As regards this clone: The same CDR3 is also encoded by other DNA sequences in this sample. In DNA form, the CDR3 reads TGCAGTGCTAGCCCCAACACTGAAGCTTTCTTT. Translated, it gives CSASPNTEAFF. V and J are TRBV20-1 and TRBJ1-1; D is undetermined. V lost 3 bases, J lost 2 bases, and 4 bases lay in between. The germline gives CDR1 DFQATT, CDR2 SNEGSKA (reference sequence). The CDR3 totals 11 residues.

This clone was seen a handful of times. The chain carries TRBV5-1 and TRBJ2-1; TRBD2 aligns across 7 bases. The germline V gene encodes CDR1 SGHRS and CDR2 YFSETQ. The CDR3 is 18 residues long. Trimming removed 7 bases from V and 3 bases from J; junction bases left unmatched: 19. CDR3 in DNA: TGCGCCAGCTCGGGCCCGAGACGGAGCGGGGAACACTACAATGAGCAGTTCTTC. Its translation: CASSGPRRSGEHYNEQFF.

This chain uses TRBV18 with TRBJ2-5, with a possible D match to TRBD2 (5 bases). Germline assignment: CDR1 KGHSH and CDR2 LQKENI. This CDR3 is built from 15 residues. The V gene lost 4 bases and the J gene lost 0 bases, with 12 bases spanning the gap. The CDR3 loop is CASSRPGKNQETQYF. For the CDR3, the DNA is TGTGCCAGCTCACGACCGGGAAAAAACCAAGAGACCCAGTACTTC.

The chain joins TRBV4-3 to TRBJ1-1; D possibly corresponds to TRBD1 (5 bases). The V gene lost 0 bases and the J gene lost 4 bases, with 18 bases spanning the gap. CDR3 size: 17 residues. Germline V gene data show CDR1 as LGHNA and CDR2 as YSLEER. The CDR3 sequence is CASSQDVGGRGSTEAFF. The CDR3, as DNA: TGCGCCAGCAGCCAAGATGTCGGGGGACGGGGGTCCACTGAAGCTTTCTTT.

The chain combines TRBV5-8 with TRBJ1-6, with 8 bases that match TRBD1. The CDR3 covers 15 residues. Germline V gene lookup returns CDR1 SGHTS and CDR2 YDEGEE. V lost 2 bases and J lost 8; bases outside the gene matches: 6. The CDR3 DNA is TGTGCCAGCAGCTTCGTGGACAGGGTCGATTCACCCCTCCACTTT. Residues: CASSFVDRVDSPLHF.

The V gene is TRBV7-9, the J gene TRBJ1-2; D might be TRBD1 (5 bases). Germline values: CDR1 SEHNR, CDR2 FQNEAQ (reference sequence). This CDR3 has 18 residues. Trimming took off 5 bases at V and 7 bases at J, with 29 bases between the two ends. CDR3 in amino acids: CASSRIGGGLGPKGGYTF. The CDR3 DNA follows: TGTGCCAGCAGCCGTATAGGAGGAGGTTTGGGGCCCAAGGGTGGCTACACCTTC.

The chain employs TRBV4-3 and TRBJ1-5, with TRBD1 matching over 10 bases. The germline gives CDR1 LGHNA, CDR2 YSLEER. The CDR3 extends over 15 amino acids. V lost 4 bases, J lost 4 bases, and 4 bases stayed unmatched. In DNA, the CDR3 is TGCGCCAGCAGCCCAGACAGGGGGCGTAATCAGCCCCAGCATTTT. It yields the protein CASSPDRGRNQPQHF.

The CDR3, as DNA: TGCAGTGCCCCGGACAGGGGTGGCTACACCTTC. This codes for CSAPDRGGYTF. The rearrangement joins TRBV20-1 to TRBJ1-2; 9 bases are shared with TRBD1. Germline V gene data show CDR1 as DFQATT and CDR2 as SNEGSKA (reference sequence). The CDR3 totals 11 residues. V shed 6 bases, J shed 7 bases, and the junction held 3 bases outside the gene matches.

This clone was seen a few times. This rearrangement joins TRBV27 to TRBJ1-5; D is ambiguous. Germline V lookup: CDR1 MNHEY, CDR2 SMNVEV (reference sequence). Trimming took 2 bases from V and 4 from J, leaving 3 bases between them. There are 12 residues in the CDR3. The CDR3 DNA is TGTGCCAGCAGTTTAGTGAATCAGCCCCAGCATTTT. Translated: CASSLVNQPQHF.

The V and J genes are TRBV4-3 and TRBJ2-1, with TRBD2 matching 9 bases. The CDR3 spans 16 residues. The trim removed 0 bases at V and 8 bases at J, leaving 8 bases unmatched. Germline CDR1 LGHNA, CDR2 YSLEER. In nucleotides, the CDR3 is TGCGCCAGCAGCCAAGATCACGTAGCGGGGGTGGATGAGCAGTTCTTC. It codes for CASSQDHVAGVDEQFF.

The rearrangement links TRBV6-4 to TRBJ1-5; TRBD1 aligns across 8 bases. CDR1 is MRHNA, CDR2 SNTAGT, per germline. The CDR3 consists of 14 residues. Trimming at V came to 8 bases and at J to 3 bases, leaving 6 bases not matched to a gene. The DNA of the CDR3 is TGTGCCAGCGCCGGGACAGGCACCAATCAGCCCCAGCATTTT. Its translation is CASAGTGTNQPQHF.